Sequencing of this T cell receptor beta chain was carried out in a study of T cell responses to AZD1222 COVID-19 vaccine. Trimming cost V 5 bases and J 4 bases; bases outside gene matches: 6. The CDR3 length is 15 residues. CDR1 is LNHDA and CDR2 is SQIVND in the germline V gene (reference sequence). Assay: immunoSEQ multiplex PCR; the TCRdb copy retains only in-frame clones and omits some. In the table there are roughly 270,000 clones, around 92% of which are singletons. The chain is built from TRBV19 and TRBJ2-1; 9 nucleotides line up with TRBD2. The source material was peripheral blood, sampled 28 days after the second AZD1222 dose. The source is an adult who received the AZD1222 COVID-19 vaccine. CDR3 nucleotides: TGTGCCAGTAGTTTGGCGGGAGGGCTTTACAATGAGCAGTTCTTC. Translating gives CASSLAGGLYNEQFF.